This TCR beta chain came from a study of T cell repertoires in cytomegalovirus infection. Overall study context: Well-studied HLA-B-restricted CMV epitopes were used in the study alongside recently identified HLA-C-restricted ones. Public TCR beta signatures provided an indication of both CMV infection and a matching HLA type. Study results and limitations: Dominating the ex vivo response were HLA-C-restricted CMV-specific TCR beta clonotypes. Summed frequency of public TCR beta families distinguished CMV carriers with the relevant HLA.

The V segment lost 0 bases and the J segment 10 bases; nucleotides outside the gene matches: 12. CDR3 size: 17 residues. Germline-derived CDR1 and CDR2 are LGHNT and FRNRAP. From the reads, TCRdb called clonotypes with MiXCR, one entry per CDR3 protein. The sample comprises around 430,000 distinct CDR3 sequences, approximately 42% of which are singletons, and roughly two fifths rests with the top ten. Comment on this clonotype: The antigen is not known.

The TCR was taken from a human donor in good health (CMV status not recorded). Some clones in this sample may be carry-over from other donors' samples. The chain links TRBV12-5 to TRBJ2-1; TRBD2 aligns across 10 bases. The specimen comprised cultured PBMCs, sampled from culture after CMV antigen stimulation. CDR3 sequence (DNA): TGTGCTAGTGGTTTGGTAACTAGCGGGAATGGCGGTGGGGAGCAGTTCTTC. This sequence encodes CASGLVTSGNGGGEQFF.